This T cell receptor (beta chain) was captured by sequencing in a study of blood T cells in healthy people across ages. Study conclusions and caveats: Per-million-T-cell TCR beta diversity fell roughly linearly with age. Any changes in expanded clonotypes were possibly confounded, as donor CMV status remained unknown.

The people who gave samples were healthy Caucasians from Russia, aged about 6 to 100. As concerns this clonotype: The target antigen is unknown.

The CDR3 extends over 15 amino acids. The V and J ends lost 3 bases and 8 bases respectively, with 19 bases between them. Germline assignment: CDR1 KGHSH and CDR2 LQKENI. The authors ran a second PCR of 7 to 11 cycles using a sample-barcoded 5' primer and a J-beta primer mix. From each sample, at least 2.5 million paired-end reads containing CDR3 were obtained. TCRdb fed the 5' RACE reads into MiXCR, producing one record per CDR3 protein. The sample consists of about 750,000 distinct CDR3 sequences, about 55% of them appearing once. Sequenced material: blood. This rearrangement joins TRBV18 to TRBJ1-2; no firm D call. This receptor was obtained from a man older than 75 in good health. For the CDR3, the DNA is TGTGCCAGCTCACCCGAGGGTCGGGCCGCCATCGGCTACACCTTC. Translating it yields CASSPEGRAAIGYTF.